Shown below are 4 T cell receptor beta chains from a single sample sequenced in a study of blood T cells in healthy people across ages. Combining a sample-barcoded 5' primer with a J-beta primer mix, a second PCR ran for about 7 to 11 cycles. TCRdb ran MiXCR on the 5' RACE reads and lists one entry per CDR3 protein. The sample comprises 750,000 to 1,000,000 distinct CDR3 sequences, almost 30% of which are singletons, and roughly a tenth rests with the top ten. The same sample was also used in a study of T cells of mothers and their children.

The material sequenced was blood. The receptor set was obtained from a woman aged 40-49 years in good health.

The chain combines TRBV9 with TRBJ2-3; 12 bases map to TRBD2. This CDR3 contains 16 residues. V was pared by 0 bases and J by 1 base, with 0 bases of the junction left unmatched. Germline V lookup: CDR1 SGDLS, CDR2 YYNGEE. CDR3 sequence (DNA): TGTGCCAGCAGCGTAGCTAGCGGGGGGGGCACAGATACGCAGTATTTT. Amino acid sequence: CASSVASGGGTDTQYF.

This chain links TRBV12-3 or TRBV12-4 with TRBJ1-3; 7 bases match TRBD1. The CDR3 length is 17 residues. The trim removed 6 bases at V and 0 bases at J, leaving 11 bases unmatched. The CDR3 loop is CASSLARTGLSGNTIYF. CDR3 nucleotides: TGTGCCAGCAGCCTTGCCCGGACAGGCCTCTCTGGAAACACCATATATTTT.

This clonotype was picked up a small number of times. The chain links TRBV4-3 to TRBJ2-2, with D perhaps being TRBD1 or TRBD2 (6 bases each). The CDR3 loop spans 15 amino acids. CDR1 and CDR2 from the germline V gene are LGHNA and YSLEER. Deletions cut 1 base from V and 6 bases from J, with 12 bases between. CDR3 in DNA: TGCGCCAGCAGCCAAGGAGGGGGGCGGGCCGGGGAGCTGTTTTTT. Translating it yields CASSQGGGRAGELFF.

This clonotype occurred many times. The chain has TRBV7-9 and TRBJ2-7; D gene unclear. V was trimmed by 0 bases and J by 2 bases, leaving 5 bases between them. The CDR3 consists of 13 residues. The germline gives CDR1 SEHNR, CDR2 FQNEAQ (reference sequence). The CDR3 reads CASSLAPTYEQYF. The CDR3 bases are TGTGCCAGCAGCTTAGCCCCCACCTACGAGCAGTACTTC.